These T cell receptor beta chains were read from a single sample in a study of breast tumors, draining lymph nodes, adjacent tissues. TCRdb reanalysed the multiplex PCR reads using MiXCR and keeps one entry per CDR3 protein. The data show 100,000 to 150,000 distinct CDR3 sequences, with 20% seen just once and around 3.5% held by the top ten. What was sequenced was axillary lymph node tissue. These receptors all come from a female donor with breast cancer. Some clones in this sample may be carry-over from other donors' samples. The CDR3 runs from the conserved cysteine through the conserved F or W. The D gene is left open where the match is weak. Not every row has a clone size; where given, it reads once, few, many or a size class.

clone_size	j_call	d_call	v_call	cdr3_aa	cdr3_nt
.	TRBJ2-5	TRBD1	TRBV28	CASRGQSETQYF	TGTGCCAGCAGGGGACAGTCAGAGACCCAGTACTTC
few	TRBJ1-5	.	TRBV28	CASSWGGASQPQHF	TGTGCCAGCAGTTGGGGGGGGGCCTCTCAGCCCCAGCATTTT
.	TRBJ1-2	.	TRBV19	CASSTGTQYGYTF	TGTGCCAGTAGTACCGGGACTCAATATGGCTACACCTTC
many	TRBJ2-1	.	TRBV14	CASSQDKGVDFQFF	TGTGCCAGCAGCCAAGATAAGGGCGTGGATTTTCAGTTCTTC
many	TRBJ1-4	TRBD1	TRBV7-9	CASSLKGQGNEKLFF	TGTGCCAGCAGCTTAAAGGGACAGGGGAATGAAAAACTGTTTTTT
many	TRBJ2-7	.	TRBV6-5	CASSYGGAQYF	TGTGCCAGCAGTTACGGGGGGGCGCAGTACTTC
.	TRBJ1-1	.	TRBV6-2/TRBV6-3	CASSYFRGGLNTEAFF	TGTGCCAGCAGTTACTTTCGAGGAGGCTTGAACACTGAAGCTTTCTTT
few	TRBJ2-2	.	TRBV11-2	CASSPRDRGTGELFF	TGTGCCAGCAGCCCTCGGGACCGGGGGACCGGGGAGCTGTTTTTT
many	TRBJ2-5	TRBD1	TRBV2	CAILRRTGGRETQYF	TGTGCCATCCTAAGGCGGACAGGGGGCCGGGAGACCCAGTACTTC
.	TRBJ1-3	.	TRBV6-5	CASSYSGAGSTIYF	TGTGCCAGCAGTTACTCAGGGGCTGGAAGCACCATATATTTT
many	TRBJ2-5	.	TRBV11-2	CASSSSPETQYF	TGTGCCAGCAGCTCCTCCCCCGAGACCCAGTACTTC
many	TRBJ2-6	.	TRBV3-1	CASSHGTSSGANVLTF	TGTGCCAGCAGCCATGGGACAAGCTCTGGGGCCAACGTCCTGACTTTC
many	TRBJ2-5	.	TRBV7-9	CASGVAAQETQYF	TGTGCCAGCGGCGTAGCGGCACAAGAGACCCAGTACTTC
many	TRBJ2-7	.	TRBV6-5	CASSKDRSPEYEQYF	TGTGCCAGCAGTAAGGACCGGTCGCCGGAATACGAGCAGTACTTC
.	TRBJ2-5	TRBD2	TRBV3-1	CASSQDRREFWETQYF	TGTGCCAGCAGCCAAGATAGGCGGGAGTTTTGGGAGACCCAGTACTTC
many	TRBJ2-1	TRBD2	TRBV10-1	CASSTRLAGDSRSLFF	TGCGCCAGCAGTACCCGACTAGCGGGAGATTCTCGGTCTCTGTTCTTC
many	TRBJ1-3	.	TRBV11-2	CATNSYGSGNTIYF	TGTGCCACCAACTCATACGGCTCTGGAAACACCATATATTTT
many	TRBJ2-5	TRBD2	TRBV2	CASSEDSAGVETQYF	TGTGCCAGCAGTGAAGACTCCGCGGGAGTCGAGACCCAGTACTTC
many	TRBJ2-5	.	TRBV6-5	CASSYEVYQETQYF	TGTGCCAGCAGTTACGAGGTGTACCAAGAGACCCAGTACTTC
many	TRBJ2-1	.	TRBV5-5	CASSTGYSVYNEQFF	TGTGCCAGCAGCACTGGGTATTCAGTCTACAATGAGCAGTTCTTC
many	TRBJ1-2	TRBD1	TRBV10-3	CAISDAGDRYGYTF	TGTGCCATCAGTGACGCCGGGGACAGATATGGCTACACCTTC
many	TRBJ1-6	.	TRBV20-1	CNARETRNNSPLHF	TGCAATGCTAGGGAGACCAGAAATAATTCACCCCTCCACTTT